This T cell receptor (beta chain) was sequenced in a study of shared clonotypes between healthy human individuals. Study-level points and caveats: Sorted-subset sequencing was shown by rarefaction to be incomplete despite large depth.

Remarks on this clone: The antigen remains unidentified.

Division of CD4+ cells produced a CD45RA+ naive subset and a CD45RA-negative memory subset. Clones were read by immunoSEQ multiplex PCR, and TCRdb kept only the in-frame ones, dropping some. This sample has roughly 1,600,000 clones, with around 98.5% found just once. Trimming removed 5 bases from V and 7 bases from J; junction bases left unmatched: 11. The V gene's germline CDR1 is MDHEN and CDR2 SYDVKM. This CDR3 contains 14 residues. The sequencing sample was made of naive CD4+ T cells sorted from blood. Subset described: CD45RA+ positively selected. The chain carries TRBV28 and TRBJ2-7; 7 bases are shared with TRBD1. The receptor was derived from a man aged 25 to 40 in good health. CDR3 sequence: CASSVPGQSLEQYF. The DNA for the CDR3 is TGTGCCAGCAGTGTGCCGGGACAGAGCCTAGAGCAGTACTTC.